The present entry profiles one TCR beta chain with its context. CDR1 is MNHNY and CDR2 is SVGAGI in the germline V gene (reference sequence). This CDR3 is built from 13 residues. V lost 5 bases and J lost 6, with 13 bases in between. These data come from a study of T cells after yellow fever vaccination. TCRdb ran MiXCR on the 5' RACE reads and lists one entry per CDR3 protein. Of over 200,000 distinct CDR3 sequences listed, about 7% are singletons. The rearrangement joins TRBV6-6 to TRBJ1-1; perhaps TRBD1 as D (5 bases). The clonotype originates from a man between 25 and 39 years old who received the YFV17D yellow fever vaccine. The sample in question was CD4+ T cells sorted from PBMCs, obtained on the day of the yellow fever booster vaccination. The CDR3 nucleotides are TGTGCCAGCAGTAATACAGGAGATGCTGAAGCTTTCTTT. This translates into CASSNTGDAEAFF.